This passage covers 23 T cell receptor beta chains from one sample sequenced in a study of CD8+CD57+ T cells in acquired aplastic anemia. Template material for TCR beta VDJ and CDR3 profiling consisted of genomic DNA. One entry per CDR3 protein results from TCRdb running MiXCR on the reads. This table has roughly 160,000 distinct CDR3 sequences, 45% to 55% appearing once. Only patients with CD8+CD57+ cell expansion on flow cytometry were chosen for sequencing. Sequencing input: sorted CD4+, CD8+, or CD8+CD57+ T cells (not recorded which) from PBMCs. The receptors stem from a human donor with aplastic anemia.

The rearrangement joins TRBV19 to TRBJ2-3; D possibly corresponds to TRBD2 (6 bases). The germline V gene encodes CDR1 LNHDA and CDR2 SQIVND (reference sequence). The CDR3 contains 14 residues. V gave up 5 bases and J gave up 2 bases, with 11 bases separating them. CDR3: CASSPGVNTDTQYF. CDR3 sequence (DNA): TGTGCCAGTAGTCCGGGGGTGAACACAGATACGCAGTATTTT.

The gene calls are TRBV15 and TRBJ1-2, with 8 bases aligning to TRBD1. The germline gives CDR1 LNHNV, CDR2 YYDKDF (reference sequence). The CDR3 has 14 residues. V dropped 3 bases and J dropped 5; count of bases not matched to a gene: 5. The CDR3 coding sequence is TGTGCCACCAGCAGCGACAGGGGCGGATATGGCTACACCTTC. Protein sequence: CATSSDRGGYGYTF.

This clonotype was observed many times. The chain recombines TRBV6-5 with TRBJ1-1; D may be TRBD1 (6 bases). Germline V CDR1 and CDR2: MNHEY, SVGAGI. Trimming took 2 bases from V and 0 from J, leaving 10 bases between them. The CDR3 has 15 amino acids. The CDR3 region is CASSYGSGVNTEAFF. The DNA of the CDR3 is TGTGCCAGCAGTTACGGGTCAGGGGTGAACACTGAAGCTTTCTTT.

This clonotype was seen repeatedly, ten times or more. V gene TRBV19 combines with J gene TRBJ1-2, with TRBD1 matching over 9 bases. This CDR3 comprises 13 residues. Germline V CDR1 and CDR2: LNHDA, SQIVND (reference sequence). V lost 6 bases, J lost 4 bases, and 3 bases stayed unmatched. CDR3 bases: TGTGCCAGTAGGGACAGGGGAAGCTATGGCTACACCTTC. Translated: CASRDRGSYGYTF. Looking up the rest from reference TRBV19 and TRBJ1-2 gives the full variable domain: DGGITQSPKYLFRKEGQNVTLSCEQNLNHDAMYWYRQDPGQGLRLIYYSQIVNDFQKGDIAEGYSVSREKKESFPLTVTSAQKNPTAFYLCASRDRGSYGYTFGSGTRLTVV.

The chain links TRBV7-2 to TRBJ2-7; TRBD1 matches 8 bases. With 5 bases clipped from V and 9 bases from J, the junction kept 6 bases outside the gene matches. Looked up from germline, CDR1 is SGHTA and CDR2 is FQGNSA. The CDR3 sequence is 12 residues long. CDR3 residues: CASSGQGVGQYF. CDR3 coding DNA: TGTGCCAGCAGCGGACAGGGCGTAGGGCAGTACTTC. The whole variable domain, filled in from reference TRBV7-2 and TRBJ2-7, reads GAGVSQSPSNKVTEKGKDVELRCDPISGHTALYWYRQSLGQGLEFLIYFQGNSAPDKSGLPSDRFSAERTGGSVSTLTIQRTQQEDSAVYLCASSGQGVGQYFGPGTRLTVT.

This clonotype was seen many times. J is TRBJ1-3 and V is TRBV10-2; D is ambiguous. This CDR3 has 12 residues. Trimming stripped 3 bases from V and 4 bases from J, with 4 bases between. Germline CDR1 reads WSHSY; CDR2 reads SAAADI. The CDR3 DNA reads TGCGCCAGCAGTGAATCCGGAAACACCATATATTTT. Encoded protein: CASSESGNTIYF.

The chain carries TRBV2 and TRBJ1-2, with D hard to call. The V end was cut by 7 bases, the J end by 2 bases, with 11 bases between. The CDR3 is 13 amino acids. From germline, CDR1 is SNHLY and CDR2 FYNNEI. CDR3: CASTRAWNYGYTF. CDR3 nucleotides: TGTGCCAGCACTAGAGCCTGGAACTATGGCTACACCTTC.

This clonotype was recorded many times. For the CDR3, the DNA is TGCAGTGCTCGTCCGGCGAGGCGAGCCACAGATACGCAGTATTTT. Translating gives CSARPARRATDTQYF. The chain employs TRBV20-1 and TRBJ2-3; D is undetermined. Germline CDR1 DFQATT, CDR2 SNEGSKA (reference sequence). The CDR3 covers 15 residues. The V gene lost 5 bases and the J gene lost 2 bases, with 17 bases spanning the gap.

This clonotype was seen many times. The chain carries TRBV19 and TRBJ2-3; possible D gene TRBD1, 5 bases. This CDR3 spans 12 amino acids. CDR1 and CDR2 from the germline V gene are LNHDA and SQIVND (reference sequence). V lost 2 bases to trimming and J lost 7 bases, with 7 bases between them. CDR3 bases: TGTGCCAGTAGTATACAGGGATATACGCAGTATTTT. Encoded protein: CASSIQGYTQYF.

A word on this clonotype: A read error may be the cause here, since a much bigger clone is one base away. This rearrangement joins TRBV7-2 to TRBJ2-2, with D possibly matching TRBD1 (6 bases). The CDR3 spans 14 residues. CDR1 and CDR2 from the germline V gene are SGHTA and FQGNSA. This CDR3 reads CASSFRGRTGELLF. DNA for the CDR3: TGTGCCAGCAGCTTTAGGGGGAGAACCGGGGAGCTGCTTTTT.

In this sample, this clonotype turned up many times. The gene calls are TRBV4-3 and TRBJ1-2; D call uncertain. The CDR3 consists of 14 residues. CDR1 and CDR2 from the germline V gene are LGHNA and YSLEER. Trimming left V 1 base short and J 6 bases short, with 12 bases between. The CDR3, as DNA: TGCGCCAGCAGCCAAGGTCTGGATCAGAATGGCTACACCTTC. Translation gives CASSQGLDQNGYTF.

On this clonotype itself: The junction differs from germline at one of its ends, possibly a read error. The rearrangement uses TRBV5-1 and TRBJ2-3, with a tentative D call TRBD1 (5 bases). This CDR3 contains 11 residues. Germline assignment: CDR1 SGHRS and CDR2 YFSETQ. DNA for the CDR3: TGCGCCAGCAGCTTCACAGGTACGCAGTATTTT. Amino acid sequence: CASSFTGTQYF.

This chain's CDR3 is CATSDAAGKDMHTEAFF. The CDR3, as DNA: TGTGCCACCAGTGACGCGGCAGGAAAGGACATGCACACTGAAGCTTTCTTT. The genes are TRBV24-1 and TRBJ1-1, with TRBD1 as a possible D gene (5 bases). CDR3 length equals 17 residues. Trimming shortened V by 4 bases and J by 3 bases, and 20 bases separated the two germline ends. Germline V gene data show CDR1 as KGHDR and CDR2 as SFDVKD.

A note on this clonotype: A read error may explain this, as a much larger clone is one base away. The chain has TRBV12-3 or TRBV12-4 and TRBJ2-2, with D possibly being TRBD1 or TRBD2 (6 bases each). The CDR3 length is 14 residues. The CDR3 loop is CASNERGLGGEPFF. CDR3 nucleotides: TGTGCCAGCAATGAACGGGGGCTTGGCGGGGAGCCGTTTTTT.

The chain uses TRBV7-3 and TRBJ2-7, with 10 bases fitting TRBD1. Trimming removed 3 bases from V and 3 bases from J; junction bases left unmatched: 8. Germline lookup yields CDR1 SGHTA and CDR2 FQGTGA. CDR3 length equals 16 residues. The CDR3 here is CASSFTLRTGGYEQYF. The CDR3 DNA reads as TGTGCCAGCAGCTTTACGTTAAGGACAGGGGGCTACGAGCAGTACTTC. Variable domain in full (rest from reference TRBV7-3 and TRBJ2-7): GAGVSQTPSNKVTEKGKYVELRCDPISGHTALYWYRQSLGQGPEFLIYFQGTGAADDSGLPNDRFFAVRPEGSVSTLKIQRTERGDSAVYLCASSFTLRTGGYEQYFGPGTRLTVT.

In the case of this clonotype: A junction end diverges from the germline sequence, so it may reflect a read error. The V gene is TRBV3-1, the J gene TRBJ1-1; 7 bases agree with TRBD1. Per germline, CDR1 LGHDT and CDR2 YNNKEL (reference sequence). The CDR3 spans 14 residues. In DNA, the CDR3 is TGTGCCAGCAGATCCCAGGGGGTCAACACTGAGGCTTTCTTT. Amino acid sequence: CASRSQGVNTEAFF.

A note on this clonotype: A much bigger clone sits one base away, suggesting this may be a read error. This chain connects TRBV5-1 to TRBJ1-5; 9 bases line up with TRBD1. Germline V gene data show CDR1 as SGHRS and CDR2 as YFSETQ. The CDR3 has 15 residues. Trimming at V came to 4 bases and at J to 6 bases, leaving 8 bases not matched to a gene. CDR3 loop: CASSANGTGPQPQHF. The DNA for the CDR3 is TGCGCCAGCAGCGCTAATGGGACAGGGCCTCAGCCCCAGCATTTT.

This clonotype was picked up many times. The rearrangement links TRBV7-6 to TRBJ1-3; D is uncertain. Per the germline V gene, CDR1 is SGHVS and CDR2 is FNYEAQ. V gave up 6 bases and J gave up 3 bases, with 12 bases separating them. The CDR3 is 14 residues long. The CDR3 loop reads CASSIQGVGNTIYF. CDR3 nucleotides: TGTGCCAGCAGTATCCAAGGTGTTGGAAACACCATATATTTT.

This clonotype was recorded at least ten times. The chain recombines TRBV9 with TRBJ2-7; D is undetermined. Germline CDR1 is SGDLS and CDR2 is YYNGEE. The CDR3 spans 14 residues. V was clipped by 2 bases and J by 0 bases, with 9 bases between them. The CDR3 loop reads CASSVYQSSYEQYF. The CDR3 DNA is TGTGCCAGCAGCGTTTATCAAAGCTCCTACGAGCAGTACTTC.

The V call is TRBV19, the J call TRBJ1-6; D is undetermined. Per germline, CDR1 LNHDA and CDR2 SQIVND (reference sequence). This CDR3 comprises 15 residues. V shed 3 bases and J shed 10 bases, with 16 bases lying between them. CDR3: CASSIQHGPLSPLHF. DNA of the CDR3: TGTGCCAGTAGTATTCAGCATGGCCCCTTGTCACCCCTCCACTTT.

This clonotype came up many times. This chain links TRBV5-4 with TRBJ2-7; 10 nucleotides align to TRBD2. The CDR3 has 14 residues. Looked up from germline, CDR1 is SGHNT and CDR2 is YYREEE (reference sequence). The V and J ends lost 0 bases and 3 bases, in that order; junction bases with no gene match: 0. CDR3 sequence (DNA): TGTGCCAGCAGCTTGGAGCGGGAGGGCTACGAGCAGTACTTC. The encoded protein is CASSLEREGYEQYF.

The V and J genes are TRBV10-3 and TRBJ1-1; D is possibly TRBD1 (5 bases). Trimming cost V 0 bases and J 7 bases, with 12 bases left between them. The CDR3 contains 14 residues. Germline CDR1 is ENHRY and CDR2 is SYGVKD. CDR3 region: CAISESRRVIEAFF. The CDR3 DNA reads TGTGCCATCAGTGAGTCTCGCAGGGTTATTGAAGCTTTCTTT.

Concerning this clonotype: Without the conserved terminal phenylalanine or tryptophan, this CDR3 likely stems from a read error. The chain carries TRBV25-1 and TRBJ1-3; unclear D gene. Germline V gene lookup returns CDR1 MGHDK and CDR2 SYGVNS. This CDR3 comprises 17 residues. The CDR3 loop is CASSEGGTHYSRNTIYS. CDR3 bases: TGTGCCAGCAGTGAGGGCGGCACCCATTACTCTAGAAACACCATATATTCT.